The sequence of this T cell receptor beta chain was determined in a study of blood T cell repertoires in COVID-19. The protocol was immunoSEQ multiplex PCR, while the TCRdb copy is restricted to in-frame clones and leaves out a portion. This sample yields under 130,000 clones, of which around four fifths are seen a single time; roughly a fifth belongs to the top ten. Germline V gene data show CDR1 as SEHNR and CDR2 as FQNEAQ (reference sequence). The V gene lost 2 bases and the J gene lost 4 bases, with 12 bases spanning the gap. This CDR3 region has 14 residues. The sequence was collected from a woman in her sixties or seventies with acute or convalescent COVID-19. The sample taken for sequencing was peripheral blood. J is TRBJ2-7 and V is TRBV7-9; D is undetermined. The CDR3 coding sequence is TGTGCCAGCAGCTTAACTCGCGATACTTACGAGCAGTACTTC. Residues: CASSLTRDTYEQYF.